The present T cell receptor (beta chain) was sequenced within a study of regulatory T cells in long-lasting Graves disease. The study, taken as a whole, reports: Peripheral blood alone, not thyroid tissue, underwent study.

Indicated time point: newly diagnosed GD, antithyroid drugs for less than 3 months. RNA isolated from PBMCs was used to make the TCR library. The TCR beta library used iRepertoire HTBI primers with Arm-PCR amplification of CDR3. TCRdb ran MiXCR on the multiplex PCR reads and lists one entry per CDR3 protein. The sample contains approximately 210,000 distinct CDR3 sequences, around 20% of which appear only once. The CDR3 consists of 17 residues. The junction had 12 bases not matched to a gene; V was cut back by 3 bases and J by 4 bases. CDR1 and CDR2 (germline): SEHNR, FQNEAQ (reference sequence). For this clonotype: Antigen specificity is unknown.

V and J are TRBV7-9 and TRBJ2-7; 10 bases agree with TRBD1. Source: peripheral blood mononuclear cells (PBMCs), taken at new diagnosis, from a patient treated with antithyroid drugs. This sequence originates from a female donor with Graves disease. CDR3 region: CASSFADWDRGGYEQYF. In nucleotides, the CDR3 is TGTGCCAGCAGCTTCGCGGACTGGGACAGGGGAGGGTACGAGCAGTACTTC.